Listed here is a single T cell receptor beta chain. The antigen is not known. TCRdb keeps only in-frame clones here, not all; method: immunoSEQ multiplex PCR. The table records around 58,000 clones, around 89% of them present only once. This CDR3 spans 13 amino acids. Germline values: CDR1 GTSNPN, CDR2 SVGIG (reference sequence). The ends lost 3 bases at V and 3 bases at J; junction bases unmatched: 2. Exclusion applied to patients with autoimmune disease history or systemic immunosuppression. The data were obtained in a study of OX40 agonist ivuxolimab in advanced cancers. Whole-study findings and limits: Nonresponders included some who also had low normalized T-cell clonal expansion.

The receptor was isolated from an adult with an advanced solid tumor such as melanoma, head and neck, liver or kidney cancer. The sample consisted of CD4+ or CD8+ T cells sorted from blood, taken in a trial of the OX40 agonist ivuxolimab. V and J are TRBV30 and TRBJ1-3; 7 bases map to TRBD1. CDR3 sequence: CAWSAGGGNTIYF. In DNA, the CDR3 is TGTGCCTGGAGCGCAGGGGGTGGAAACACCATATATTTT.